This TCR beta chain was captured by sequencing in a study of Ad26.COV2.S vaccination and SARS-CoV-2 variants. Study overall: Ad26.COV2.S shots went into the muscle once or twice, 56 days apart. Whole-study findings and limits: Researchers cautioned that TCR breadth and depth analyses may have underestimated total T cell responses.

As to treatment: roughly 19 received Ad26.COV2.S at low or high dose, single or two shots; about five received placebo; per-sample allocation not given. Sampling was done on day 63 after the first vaccine or placebo injection. TCRdb keeps only in-frame clones here, not all; method: immunoSEQ multiplex PCR. The table includes 430,000 or so clones, roughly 89% detected once. Details on this clone: Its antigen is not identified.

V gave up 4 bases and J gave up 3 bases; unmatched junction bases: 8. The length of the CDR3 is 16 residues. In germline, CDR1 is SGHVS, CDR2 FQNEAQ. This receptor was taken from a person between 18 and 60 years old who received the Ad26.COV2.S COVID-19 vaccine or a placebo. The chain joins TRBV7-8 to TRBJ2-3; 9 nucleotides match TRBD2. The specimen was peripheral blood, collected in a trial of Ad26.COV2.S vaccine versus placebo. The CDR3 reads CASSSLAGVGTDTQYF. The CDR3 coding sequence is TGTGCCAGCAGCTCATTAGCGGGAGTAGGAACAGATACGCAGTATTTT.